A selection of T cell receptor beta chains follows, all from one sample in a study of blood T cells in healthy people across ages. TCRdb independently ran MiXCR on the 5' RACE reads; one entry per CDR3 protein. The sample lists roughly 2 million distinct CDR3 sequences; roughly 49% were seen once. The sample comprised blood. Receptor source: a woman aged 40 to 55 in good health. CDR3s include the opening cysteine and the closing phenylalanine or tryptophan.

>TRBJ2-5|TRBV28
CASLTRGLARGETQYF
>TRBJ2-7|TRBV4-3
CASSQLSGSEQYF
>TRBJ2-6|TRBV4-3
CASSQDSTANSGANVLTF
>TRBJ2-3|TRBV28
CASSPRQNTDTQYF
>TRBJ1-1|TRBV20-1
CSARIGGRMNTEAFF
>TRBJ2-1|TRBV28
CASSFKGREQFF
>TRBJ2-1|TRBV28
CASRQGGQSTGSEQFF
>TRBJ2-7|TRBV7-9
CASILPGKEGPYEQYF
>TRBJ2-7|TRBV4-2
CASGYTGAGGSSYEQYF
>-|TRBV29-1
CSGADRINEQYF
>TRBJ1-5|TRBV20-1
CSAAPGQGLSQPQHF
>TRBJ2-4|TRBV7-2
CASSPRQRGVANIQYF
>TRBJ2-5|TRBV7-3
CASSLKGRGAETQYF
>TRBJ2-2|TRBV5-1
CASNDPGQGRLGELFF
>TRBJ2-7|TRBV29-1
CSVREYNEQYF
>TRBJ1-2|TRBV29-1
CSVANAPSGYTF
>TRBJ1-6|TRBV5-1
CASSHGVSSYNSPLHF
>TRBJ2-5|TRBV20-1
CSASDERGSQETQYF
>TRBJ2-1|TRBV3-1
CASSPGGGGGYVNEQFF
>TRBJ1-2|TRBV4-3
CASSRADREAYGYTF
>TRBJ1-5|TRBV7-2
CASSLVDRGGNQPQHF
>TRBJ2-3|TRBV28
CASSLSSQRVADTQYF
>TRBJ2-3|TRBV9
CASSLGPDGSTDTQYF
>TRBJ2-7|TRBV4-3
CASSQDVAYEQYF
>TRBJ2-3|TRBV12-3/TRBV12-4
CASSLRRLSGADTQYF
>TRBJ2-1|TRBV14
CASSQGPQTGWEQFF
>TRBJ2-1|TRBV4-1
CASSQDDRDRYYNEQFF
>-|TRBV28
CASGRLAKGEETQYF
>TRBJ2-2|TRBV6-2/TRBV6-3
CASSYSSGGAKTGELFF
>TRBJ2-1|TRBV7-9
CASSALGINEQFF
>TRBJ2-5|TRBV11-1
CASSLSSDSLYQETQYF
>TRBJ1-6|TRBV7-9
CASSFEGSPHNSPLHF
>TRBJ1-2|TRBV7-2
CASSLLSGQGGNYGYTF
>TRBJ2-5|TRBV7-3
CASSTSGRTQETQYF
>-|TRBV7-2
CASSLVGVGIGETQYF
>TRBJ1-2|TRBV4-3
CASSQDTQGGFYGYTF
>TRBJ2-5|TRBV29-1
CSVEVGGWTQYF
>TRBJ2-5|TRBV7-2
CASSSALAPQETQYF
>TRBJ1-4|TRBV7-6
CASSVADRINEKLFF
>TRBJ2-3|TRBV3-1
CASSQTSGGADTQYF
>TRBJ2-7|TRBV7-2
CASSPTEYEQYF
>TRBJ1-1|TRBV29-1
CSAALPGLYTEAFF
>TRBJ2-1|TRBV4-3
CASSQDGETSYNEQFF